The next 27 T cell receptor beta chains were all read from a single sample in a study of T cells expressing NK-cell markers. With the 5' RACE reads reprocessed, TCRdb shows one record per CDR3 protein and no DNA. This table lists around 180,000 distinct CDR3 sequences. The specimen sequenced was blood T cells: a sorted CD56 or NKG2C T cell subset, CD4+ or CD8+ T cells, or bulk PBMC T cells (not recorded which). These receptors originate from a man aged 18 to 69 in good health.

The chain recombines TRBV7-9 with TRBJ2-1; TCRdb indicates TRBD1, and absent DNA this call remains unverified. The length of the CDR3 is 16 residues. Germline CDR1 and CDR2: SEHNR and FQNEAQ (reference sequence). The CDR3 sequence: CASSLGGTRSYNEQFF.

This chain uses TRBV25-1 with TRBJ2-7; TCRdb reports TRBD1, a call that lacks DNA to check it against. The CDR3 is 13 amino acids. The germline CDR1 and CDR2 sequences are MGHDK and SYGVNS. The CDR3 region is CASNRGDGYEQYF.

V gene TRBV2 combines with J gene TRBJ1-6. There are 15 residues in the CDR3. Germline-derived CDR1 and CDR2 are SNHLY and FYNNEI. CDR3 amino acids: CASSKEEALYSPLHF.

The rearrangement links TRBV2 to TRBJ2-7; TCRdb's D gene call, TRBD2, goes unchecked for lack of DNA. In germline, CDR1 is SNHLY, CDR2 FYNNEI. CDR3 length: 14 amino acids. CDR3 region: CASSEGDHAEEQYF.

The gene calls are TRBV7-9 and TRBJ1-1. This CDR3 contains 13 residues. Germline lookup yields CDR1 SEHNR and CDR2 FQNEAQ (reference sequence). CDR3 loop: CASRQGGNTEAFF.

CDR3 protein: CASSEPLAQYF. The rearrangement uses TRBV2 and TRBJ2-5. There are 11 residues in the CDR3. Germline lookup yields CDR1 SNHLY and CDR2 FYNNEI. Full variable domain (missing parts from reference TRBV2 and TRBJ2-5): EPEVTQTPSHQVTQMGQEVILRCVPISNHLYFYWYRQILGQKVEFLVSFYNNEISEKSEIFDDQFSVERPDGSNFTLKIRSTKLEDSAMYFCASSEPLAQYFGPGTRLLVL.

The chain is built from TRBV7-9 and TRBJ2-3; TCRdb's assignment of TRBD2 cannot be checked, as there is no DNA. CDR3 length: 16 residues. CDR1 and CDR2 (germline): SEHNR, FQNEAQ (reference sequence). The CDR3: CASSREPSSSTDTQYF.

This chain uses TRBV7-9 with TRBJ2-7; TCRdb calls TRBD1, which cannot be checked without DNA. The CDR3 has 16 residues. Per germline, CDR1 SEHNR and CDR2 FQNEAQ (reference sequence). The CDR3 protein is CASSLGRAGGEDGQYF.

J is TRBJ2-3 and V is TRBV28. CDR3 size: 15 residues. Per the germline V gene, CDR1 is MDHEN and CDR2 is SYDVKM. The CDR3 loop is CASSLRTAYTDTQYF.

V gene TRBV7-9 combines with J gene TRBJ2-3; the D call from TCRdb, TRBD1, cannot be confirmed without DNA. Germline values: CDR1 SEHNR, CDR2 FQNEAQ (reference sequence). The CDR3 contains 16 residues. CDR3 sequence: CASSLGGGAYTDTQYF.

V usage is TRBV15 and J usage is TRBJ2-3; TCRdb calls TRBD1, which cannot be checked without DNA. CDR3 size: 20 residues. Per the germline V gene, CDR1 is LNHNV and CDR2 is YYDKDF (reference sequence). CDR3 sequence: CATRGGAGASGGLSTDTQYF.

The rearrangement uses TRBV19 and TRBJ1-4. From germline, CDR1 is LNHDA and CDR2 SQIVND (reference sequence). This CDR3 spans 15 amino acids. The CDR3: CASNVIGNSNEKLFF.

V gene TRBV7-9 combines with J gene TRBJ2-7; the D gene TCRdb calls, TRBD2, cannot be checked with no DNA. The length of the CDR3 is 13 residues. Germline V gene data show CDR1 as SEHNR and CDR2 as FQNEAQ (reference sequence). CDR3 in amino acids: CASSSAGRWEQYF.

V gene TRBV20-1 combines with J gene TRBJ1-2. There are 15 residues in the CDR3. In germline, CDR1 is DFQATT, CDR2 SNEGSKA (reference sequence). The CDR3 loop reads CSAHGTTPESYGYTF.

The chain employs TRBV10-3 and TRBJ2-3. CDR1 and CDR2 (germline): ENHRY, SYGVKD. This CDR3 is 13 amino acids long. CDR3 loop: CAISEIWGDTQYF.

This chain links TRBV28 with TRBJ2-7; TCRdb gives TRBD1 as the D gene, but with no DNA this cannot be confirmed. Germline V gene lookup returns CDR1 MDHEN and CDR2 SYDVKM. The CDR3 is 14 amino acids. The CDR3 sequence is CASATSGTGSEQYF.

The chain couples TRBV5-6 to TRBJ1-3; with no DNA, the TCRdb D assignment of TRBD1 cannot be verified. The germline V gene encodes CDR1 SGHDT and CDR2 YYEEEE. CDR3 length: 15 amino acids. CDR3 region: CASSPGLEIGNTIYF.

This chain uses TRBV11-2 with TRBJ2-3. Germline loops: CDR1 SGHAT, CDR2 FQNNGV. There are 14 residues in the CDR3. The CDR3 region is CASSLAFAPDTQYF.

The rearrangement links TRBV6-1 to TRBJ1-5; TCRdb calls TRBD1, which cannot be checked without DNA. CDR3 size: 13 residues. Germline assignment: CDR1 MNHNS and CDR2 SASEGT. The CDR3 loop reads CASRDRVNQPQHF.

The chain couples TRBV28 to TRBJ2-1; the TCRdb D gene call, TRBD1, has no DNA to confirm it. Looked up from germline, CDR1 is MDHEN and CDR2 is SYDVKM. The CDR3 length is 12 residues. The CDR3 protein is CATEGEYNEQFF.

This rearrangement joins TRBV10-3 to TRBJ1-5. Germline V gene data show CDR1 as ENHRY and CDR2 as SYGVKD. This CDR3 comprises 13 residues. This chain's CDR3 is CAIGDASNQPQHF.

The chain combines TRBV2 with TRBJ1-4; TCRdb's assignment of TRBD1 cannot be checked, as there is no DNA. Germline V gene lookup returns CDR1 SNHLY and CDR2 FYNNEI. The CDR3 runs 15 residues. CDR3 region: CASSDDREEGEKLFF.

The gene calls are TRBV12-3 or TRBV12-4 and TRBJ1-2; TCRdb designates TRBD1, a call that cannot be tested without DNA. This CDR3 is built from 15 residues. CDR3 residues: CASSYGTEGAYGYTF.

The chain's CDR3 is CASSLKITGTGSNYGYTF. The rearrangement joins TRBV11-2 to TRBJ1-2; without DNA, the TCRdb call of TRBD1 cannot be checked. This CDR3 is 18 amino acids long. Germline lookup yields CDR1 SGHAT and CDR2 FQNNGV.

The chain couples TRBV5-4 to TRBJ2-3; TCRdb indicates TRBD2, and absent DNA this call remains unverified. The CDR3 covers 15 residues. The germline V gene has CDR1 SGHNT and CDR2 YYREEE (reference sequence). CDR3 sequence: CASSLESGVYSIWYF.

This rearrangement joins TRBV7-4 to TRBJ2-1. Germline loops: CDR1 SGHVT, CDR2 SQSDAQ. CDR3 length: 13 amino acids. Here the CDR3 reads CASSLVSINEQFF.

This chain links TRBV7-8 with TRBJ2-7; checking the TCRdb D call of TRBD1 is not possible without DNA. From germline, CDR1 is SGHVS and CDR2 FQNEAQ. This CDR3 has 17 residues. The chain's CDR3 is CASSSYPGATSQDEQYF.